This T cell receptor beta chain was sequenced in a study of blood T cell repertoires in COVID-19. The wider study: Material from acute and convalescent COVID-19 was sourced from the United States, Italy and Spain. Sources were T cells, B-cell-depleted T cells, or PBMCs; the material itself was cDNA or gDNA.

Recruited during active infection, patients (from Seattle) were subsequently followed longitudinally. In the original workflow: Using reference gene primer amplification, nucleated cell counts were estimated. Profiled with immunoSEQ multiplex PCR; TCRdb holds only in-frame clones, not every one. D and trimming were read from the DNA, whereas the V and J calls and clone size are those reported in that table. The sample consists of 250,000 or so clones, about 93% of them appearing once. V trimming: 6 bases; J trimming: 1 base; junction bases outside the gene matches: 9. Per germline, CDR1 SQVTM and CDR2 ANQGSEA. This CDR3 region has 15 residues.

This TCR was sampled from a man younger than 40 with COVID-19, enrolled during active disease. The J gene is TRBJ2-5, the V gene TRBV29-1; 9 bases match TRBD2. The sequenced sample was peripheral blood. The CDR3 nucleotides are TGCAGCGTCGGAGTGAGCGGGGGGCGCCAAGAGACCCAGTACTTC. It codes for CSVGVSGGRQETQYF.